One sample yielded the 17 T cell receptor beta chains listed below, sequenced in a study of OX40 agonist ivuxolimab in advanced cancers. Method: immunoSEQ multiplex PCR; TCRdb's copy keeps in-frame clones and lacks some. The table shows around 83,000 clones, with around nine tenths occurring only once. The specimen comprised CD4+ or CD8+ T cells sorted from blood, sampled in a trial of the OX40 agonist ivuxolimab. These receptor sequences come from an adult with an advanced solid tumor such as melanoma, head and neck, liver or kidney cancer.

The chain combines TRBV6-4 with TRBJ2-1; possibly TRBD2 for D (6 bases). Trimming stripped 8 bases from V and 1 base from J, with 15 bases between. CDR3 length: 15 residues. The germline V gene encodes CDR1 MRHNA and CDR2 SNTAGT. CDR3 bases: TGTGCCAGCCCGGCGACGGGAGTATCCTACAATGAGCAGTTCTTC. Encoded protein: CASPATGVSYNEQFF.

J is TRBJ2-2 and V is TRBV5-1; TRBD2 matches at 7 bases. J gave up 8 bases and V 3 bases, and 7 bases lay outside the gene matches. The length of the CDR3 is 14 residues. Germline V gives CDR1 SGHRS, CDR2 YFSETQ. DNA for the CDR3: TGCGCCAGCAGCTATGGGACTACCATAGGGGAGCTGTTTTTT. Amino acid sequence: CASSYGTTIGELFF.

This chain connects TRBV30 to TRBJ2-5; perhaps TRBD2 as D (5 bases). Deletions cut 3 bases from V and 5 bases from J, with 13 bases between. The CDR3 contains 13 residues. The germline V gene has CDR1 GTSNPN and CDR2 SVGIG (reference sequence). The CDR3 region has the DNA TGTGCCTGGAGGAGGGCGGGTTATGAGACCCAGTACTTC. Translation gives CAWRRAGYETQYF.

The V call is TRBV5-1, the J call TRBJ2-1; D may be TRBD2 (6 bases). CDR3 size: 14 residues. The V and J ends lost 1 base and 6 bases respectively, with 11 bases between them. Germline assignment: CDR1 SGHRS and CDR2 YFSETQ. For the CDR3, the DNA is TGCGCCAGCAGCTTGTCAAGTAGCGGCAATGAGCAGTTCTTC. Protein: CASSLSSSGNEQFF.

V and J are TRBV28 and TRBJ1-2, with D possibly TRBD1 on 5 matching bases. CDR3 size: 15 residues. The germline V gene encodes CDR1 MDHEN and CDR2 SYDVKM. V lost 7 bases and J lost 14, with 29 bases in between. The CDR3 DNA is TGTGCCAGCACATTAGGTCTGCTCGGGTCGGGGGTAGGAACCTTC. It is translated as CASTLGLLGSGVGTF.

The chain couples TRBV27 to TRBJ1-5; 8 nucleotides agree with TRBD1. Germline CDR1 and CDR2: MNHEY and SMNVEV (reference sequence). CDR3 length: 14 amino acids. V lost 5 bases, J lost 9 bases, and 9 bases stayed unmatched. In nucleotides, the CDR3 is TGTGCCAGCAGTCAGCAGGGGGCGCTTTGGCCCCAGCATTTT. Amino acid sequence: CASSQQGALWPQHF.

The chain is built from TRBV7-3 and TRBJ1-3; D is possibly TRBD1 (5 bases). V was trimmed by 5 bases and J by 0 bases, leaving 11 bases between them. The germline V gene encodes CDR1 SGHTA and CDR2 FQGTGA. The CDR3 covers 15 residues. The CDR3 region is CASSLTGFSGNTIYF. DNA of the CDR3: TGTGCCAGCAGCCTCACAGGATTCTCTGGAAACACCATATATTTT.

The J gene is TRBJ2-5, the V gene TRBV6-5; no reliable D call. The CDR3 runs to 14 residues. Trimming stripped 2 bases from V and 5 bases from J, with 12 bases between. CDR1 and CDR2 (germline): MNHEY, SVGAGI. The CDR3 region is CASSYQVYGETQYF. Here the CDR3 DNA reads TGTGCCAGCAGTTACCAGGTGTACGGGGAGACCCAGTACTTC.

The chain combines TRBV19 with TRBJ2-2, with 11 bases lining up with TRBD1. Germline CDR1 is LNHDA and CDR2 is SQIVND (reference sequence). V trimming: 5 bases; J trimming: 0 bases; junction bases outside the gene matches: 14. The CDR3 is 20 amino acids. DNA for the CDR3: TGTGCCAGTAGTGTTCGGACAGGGGGCTACCCTAACCCGAACACCGGGGAGCTGTTTTTT. Amino acids: CASSVRTGGYPNPNTGELFF.

This chain joins TRBV5-1 and TRBJ2-1, with 11 bases that match TRBD2. The CDR3 runs 15 residues. Germline V gives CDR1 SGHRS, CDR2 YFSETQ. V lost 3 bases and J lost 6; bases outside the gene matches: 5. Written as DNA, the CDR3 is TGCGCCAGCAGCTCCACGACTAGCGGGATCAATGAGCAGTTCTTC. Translating it yields CASSSTTSGINEQFF.

V usage is TRBV20-1 and J usage is TRBJ1-2; D gene ambiguous. Between the trimmed V and J ends, which lost 6 bases and 2 bases, there was a span of 1 base. The CDR3 extends over 9 amino acids. Germline V gene data show CDR1 as DFQATT and CDR2 as SNEGSKA (reference sequence). DNA for the CDR3: TGCAGTGCCAACTATGGCTACACCTTC. Translation: CSANYGYTF.

V and J are TRBV14 and TRBJ1-3, with TRBD1 as a possible D gene (6 bases). With 6 bases removed from V and 4 bases from J, the gap between germline ends came to 13 bases. This CDR3 contains 14 residues. Germline values: CDR1 SGHDN, CDR2 FVKESK. In DNA, the CDR3 is TGTGCCAGCAGGGAACAGGGCCGGGGAAACACCATATATTTT. Translation: CASREQGRGNTIYF.

The chain couples TRBV5-5 to TRBJ2-1, with unresolved D. CDR1 is SGHKS and CDR2 is YYEKEE in the germline V gene (reference sequence). The CDR3 extends over 14 amino acids. The V end was cut by 0 bases, the J end by 5 bases, with 9 bases between. CDR3 residues: CASSLGLTNNEQFF. The CDR3 DNA reads TGTGCCAGCAGCTTGGGTTTAACTAACAATGAGCAGTTCTTC.

The chain is built from TRBV7-9 and TRBJ1-2; D not resolved. Trimming stripped 7 bases from V and 4 bases from J, with 16 bases between. In germline, CDR1 is SEHNR, CDR2 FQNEAQ (reference sequence). The CDR3 is 14 residues long. The chain's CDR3 is CASTPERGTYGYTF. The CDR3 DNA reads TGTGCCAGCACCCCGGAGCGGGGAACCTATGGCTACACCTTC.

This chain uses TRBV14 with TRBJ2-3; 13 positions match TRBD2. The CDR3 is 16 amino acids. V dropped 4 bases and J dropped 3; count of bases not matched to a gene: 4. Germline V gene data show CDR1 as SGHDN and CDR2 as FVKESK. CDR3 sequence reads: CASSRRTSGSTDTQYF. The CDR3, as DNA: TGTGCCAGCAGCCGAAGGACTAGCGGGAGTACAGATACGCAGTATTTT.

DNA of the CDR3: TGTGCCAGTAGTAAACTAGCGGGAGGCTACGAGCAGTACTTC. This codes for CASSKLAGGYEQYF. This chain joins TRBV19 and TRBJ2-7, with 12 bases identical to TRBD2. There are 14 residues in the CDR3. V was pared by 4 bases and J by 3 bases, with 1 base of the junction left unmatched. Germline CDR1 LNHDA, CDR2 SQIVND (reference sequence).

The chain uses TRBV6-1 and TRBJ2-7; 10 bases fit TRBD1. The trim removed 2 bases at V and 6 bases at J, leaving 4 bases unmatched. CDR1 and CDR2 from the germline V gene are MNHNS and SASEGT. The CDR3 is 14 amino acids. CDR3 in amino acids: CASSEPGQGLEQYF. In DNA, the CDR3 is TGTGCCAGCAGTGAACCGGGACAGGGGCTCGAGCAGTACTTC.